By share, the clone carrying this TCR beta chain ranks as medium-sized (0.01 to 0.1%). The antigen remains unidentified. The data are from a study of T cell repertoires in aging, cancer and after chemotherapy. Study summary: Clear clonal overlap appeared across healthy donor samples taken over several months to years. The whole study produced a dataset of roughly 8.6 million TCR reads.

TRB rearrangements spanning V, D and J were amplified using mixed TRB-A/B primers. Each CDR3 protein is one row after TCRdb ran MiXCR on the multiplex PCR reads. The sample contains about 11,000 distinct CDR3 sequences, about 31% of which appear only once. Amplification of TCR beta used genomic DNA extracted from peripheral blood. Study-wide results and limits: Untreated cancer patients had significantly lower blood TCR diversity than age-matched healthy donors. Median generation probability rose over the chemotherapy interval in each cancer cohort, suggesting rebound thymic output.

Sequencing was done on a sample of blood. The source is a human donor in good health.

CDR3 nucleotides: TGTGCCAGCAGCTTGCCACAGGGAGGTACCGGGGAGCTGTTTTTT. Residues: CASSLPQGGTGELFF. V gene TRBV11-3 combines with J gene TRBJ2-2; D could derive from TRBD1 or TRBD2 (6 bases each). CDR1 is SGHNT, CDR2 YENEEA, per germline. V lost 3 bases, J lost 5 bases, and 13 bases lay in between. The CDR3 is 15 amino acids.